The rows below give T cell receptor beta chains drawn from one sample of a study of blood T cell repertoires in COVID-19. Only in-frame clones appear in the TCRdb table, and some are missing; sequencing was by immunoSEQ multiplex PCR. Seen here are about 370,000 clones, 75% to 90% observed once, and the top ten hold about 1%. Sequenced input: PBMCs or T cells enriched from blood (not recorded which). Source of these receptors: a young man who had recovered from COVID-19. Both conserved end residues are part of each CDR3. The D gene is left open where the match is weak. Size tells how often a clone was seen (once, few, many) or the class of an expanded clone, and some rows leave it out.

.	TRBJ2-2	TRBV24-1	TRBD1	CATSEPGQGAGELFF	TGTGCCACCAGTGAACCCGGACAGGGGGCCGGGGAGCTGTTTTTT
once	TRBJ1-1	TRBV18	.	CASSPPELLNTEAFF	TGTGCCAGCTCACCACCGGAGCTTCTGAACACTGAAGCTTTCTTT
.	TRBJ2-3	TRBV9	.	CASSVRAPGTDTQYF	TGTGCCAGCAGCGTACGAGCCCCCGGCACAGATACGCAGTATTTT
.	TRBJ2-7	TRBV6-1	.	CASSEETAYEQYF	TGTGCCAGCAGTGAAGAGACAGCATACGAGCAGTACTTC
.	TRBJ1-1	TRBV5-4	.	CASSSTVLNTEAFF	TGTGCCAGCAGCTCCACAGTATTGAACACTGAAGCTTTCTTT
.	TRBJ2-2	TRBV10-3	TRBD1	CAISLRDRITGELFF	TGTGCCATCAGCCTCCGGGACAGGATAACCGGGGAGCTGTTTTTT
.	TRBJ1-1	TRBV12-3/TRBV12-4	.	CASSLSRGTGEF	TGTGCCAGCAGTTTATCCCGTGGTACGGGGGAGTTT
.	TRBJ2-2	TRBV9	TRBD2	CASSLVAGAPAGELFF	TGTGCCAGCAGCCTTGTAGCGGGGGCCCCGGCCGGGGAGCTGTTTTTT
.	TRBJ1-5	TRBV4-3	TRBD1	CASSQEWVGTVRQPQHF	TGCGCCAGCAGCCAAGAGTGGGTGGGGACAGTCAGGCAGCCCCAGCATTTT
.	TRBJ2-1	TRBV15	.	CATSREGTLRNEQFF	TGTGCCACCAGCAGGGAGGGGACCTTGCGGAATGAGCAGTTCTTC
.	TRBJ1-5	TRBV2	.	CASSAFGRDSNQPQHF	TGTGCCAGCAGCGCCTTTGGACGGGATAGCAATCAGCCCCAGCATTTT